Listed here are 31 T cell receptor beta chains from one sample, sequenced in a study of blood T cell repertoires in COVID-19. Libraries were prepared by immunoSEQ multiplex PCR; TCRdb keeps only in-frame clonotypes and omits some of them. The sample records about 360,000 clones, around 87% being singletons. Sequencing was carried out using PBMCs or T cells enriched from blood (not recorded which). The receptors originated from a man aged 35 to 55 in a cohort exposed to, infected with or recovered from COVID-19 (not recorded which).

The chain links TRBV18 to TRBJ2-1, with no clear D. Per the germline V gene, CDR1 is KGHSH and CDR2 is LQKENI. CDR3 length: 14 amino acids. With 2 bases removed from V and 6 bases from J, the gap between germline ends came to 11 bases. In DNA, the CDR3 is TGTGCCAGCTCACCAAACTTAAACCCCAATGAGCAGTTCTTC. As protein: CASSPNLNPNEQFF.

The chain has TRBV19 and TRBJ1-1, with 9 bases fitting TRBD1. Germline assignment: CDR1 LNHDA and CDR2 SQIVND (reference sequence). The J segment lost 5 bases and the V segment lost 1 base, leaving 2 bases of the junction unmatched. The CDR3 spans 14 residues. In DNA form, the CDR3 reads TGTGCCAGTAGTATAGTCGGGACAGGGACTGAAGCTTTCTTT. Protein sequence: CASSIVGTGTEAFF.

The chain has TRBV20-1 and TRBJ1-1; TRBD1 matches at 7 bases. In germline, CDR1 is DFQATT, CDR2 SNEGSKA (reference sequence). CDR3 length: 15 amino acids. The J segment lost 4 bases and the V segment lost 3 bases, leaving 11 bases of the junction unmatched. This chain's CDR3 is CSASSGTVGGTEAFF. The CDR3 DNA reads as TGCAGTGCTAGTTCCGGGACAGTGGGGGGCACTGAAGCTTTCTTT.

This chain joins TRBV5-4 and TRBJ2-3, with D possibly matching TRBD2 (5 bases). The V and J ends lost 0 bases and 1 base respectively, with 12 bases between them. Germline-derived CDR1 and CDR2 are SGHNT and YYREEE (reference sequence). The CDR3 covers 16 residues. The CDR3 is CASSLGGGRGTDTQYF. CDR3 nucleotides: TGTGCCAGCAGCTTGGGGGGTGGGAGAGGCACAGATACGCAGTATTTT.

In this sample, this clone turned up a few times. The chain recombines TRBV5-5 with TRBJ1-5; 10 bases are a match to TRBD1. The CDR3 sequence is 15 residues long. V lost 2 bases to trimming and J lost 7 bases; unmatched junction nucleotides: 6. Germline V gene sequence: CDR1 SGHKS, CDR2 YYEKEE (reference sequence). The CDR3 DNA follows: TGTGCCAGCAGCTTAGAAGGGACAGGGGTCCAGCCCCAGCATTTT. The encoded protein is CASSLEGTGVQPQHF.

The sample holds one count of this clone. The rearrangement joins TRBV27 to TRBJ2-1; 12 bases align to TRBD2. V was pared by 5 bases and J by 8 bases, with 16 bases of the junction left unmatched. The CDR3 spans 18 residues. Germline V lookup: CDR1 MNHEY, CDR2 SMNVEV (reference sequence). The CDR3 sequence is CASSPFSSTSGRWHEQFF. The CDR3 coding sequence is TGTGCCAGCAGTCCGTTCTCCTCGACTAGCGGGAGATGGCATGAGCAGTTCTTC.

The CDR3 DNA is TGTGCCAGCAGCCAAGTAGGCTGGACTAGGTCCTACAATGAGCAGTTCTTC. Translated, it gives CASSQVGWTRSYNEQFF. J is TRBJ2-1 and V is TRBV14; TRBD2 matches at 7 bases. The CDR3 covers 17 residues. CDR1 is SGHDN, CDR2 FVKESK, per germline. After removal of 1 base from V and 1 base from J, the junction contained 7 bases not matched to a gene.

This clone was observed a handful of times. The CDR3 bases are TGTGCCAGCAGTTTATTACCCCGGGACAGGGGGCGTGAGCAGTACTTC. This encodes CASSLLPRDRGREQYF. The V and J genes are TRBV27 and TRBJ2-7, with 12 bases matching TRBD1. The J segment lost 7 bases and the V segment lost 1 base, leaving 8 bases of the junction unmatched. Germline assignment: CDR1 MNHEY and CDR2 SMNVEV (reference sequence). This CDR3 has 16 amino acids.

This sequence joins TRBV5-1 and TRBJ2-2, with D tentatively TRBD1 (5 bases). The CDR3 is 14 residues long. V was shortened by 4 bases and J by 1 base, with 8 bases between the two germline ends. From germline, CDR1 is SGHRS and CDR2 YFSETQ. The CDR3 bases are TGCGCCAGCAGCCTAGGACAGAACACCGGGGAGCTGTTTTTT. Translation: CASSLGQNTGELFF.

V and J are TRBV5-1 and TRBJ1-6; D is perhaps TRBD1 (6 bases). Trimming removed 0 bases from V and 7 bases from J, with 17 bases in between. CDR1 is SGHRS, CDR2 YFSETQ, per germline. This CDR3 has 17 residues. The CDR3 protein is CASSLGIDRNGNSPLHF. The CDR3 coding sequence is TGCGCCAGCAGCTTGGGGATCGACAGGAATGGGAATTCACCCCTCCACTTT. The full variable domain, in which reference TRBV5-1 and TRBJ1-6 provide the parts outside the CDR3, is KAGVTQTPRYLIKTRGQQVTLSCSPISGHRSVSWYQQTPGQGLQFLFEYFSETQRNKGNFPGRFSGRQFSNSRSEMNVSTLELGDSALYLCASSLGIDRNGNSPLHFGNGTRLTVT.

The J gene is TRBJ2-2, the V gene TRBV10-1; D is unresolved. Trimming removed 0 bases at V and 8 bases at J, with 10 bases between. Germline V gives CDR1 WNHNN, CDR2 SYGVQD (reference sequence). The CDR3 length is 14 residues. The CDR3 sequence is CASSESPIQGELFF. CDR3 sequence (DNA): TGCGCCAGCAGTGAGTCACCCATTCAGGGGGAGCTGTTTTTT.

The rearrangement links TRBV18 to TRBJ1-6; no clear D. Germline V lookup: CDR1 KGHSH, CDR2 LQKENI. Trimming stripped 4 bases from V and 1 base from J, with 14 bases between. The CDR3 contains 17 residues. CDR3 region: CASSQQEAGSYNSPLHF. CDR3 nucleotide sequence: TGTGCCAGCTCACAGCAAGAGGCGGGGTCCTATAATTCACCCCTCCACTTT.

The rearrangement uses TRBV18 and TRBJ2-2; D is perhaps TRBD1 (6 bases). Per germline, CDR1 KGHSH and CDR2 LQKENI. V was cut by 4 bases and J by 5 bases, with 11 bases left in between. The CDR3 extends over 14 amino acids. CDR3 DNA sequence: TGTGCCAGCTCACACCTACAGGGTACCGGGGAGCTGTTTTTT. Its translation: CASSHLQGTGELFF. The complete variable domain, with remaining parts taken from reference TRBV18 and TRBJ2-2, reads NAGVMQNPRHLVRRRGQEARLRCSPMKGHSHVYWYRQLPEEGLKFMVYLQKENIIDESGMPKERFSAEFPKEGPSILRIQQVVRGDSAAYFCASSHLQGTGELFFGEGSRLTVL.

This chain uses TRBV11-2 with TRBJ1-1; 9 bases fit TRBD1. The CDR3 spans 13 residues. The ends lost 8 bases at V and 4 bases at J; junction bases unmatched: 5. Germline CDR1 is SGHAT and CDR2 is FQNNGV. The CDR3 loop reads CASGGQGLTEAFF. The CDR3 DNA follows: TGTGCCAGCGGGGGACAGGGTCTCACTGAAGCTTTCTTT. The variable domain in full, with the rest retrieved from reference TRBV11-2 and TRBJ1-1, is EAGVAQSPRYKIIEKRQSVAFWCNPISGHATLYWYQQILGQGPKLLIQFQNNGVVDDSQLPKDRFSAERLKGVDSTLKIQPAKLEDSAVYLCASGGQGLTEAFFGQGTRLTVV.

This clone has just a few counts. The chain joins TRBV19 to TRBJ1-6, with D possibly TRBD1 on 5 matching bases. Deletions cut 4 bases from V and 5 bases from J, with 9 bases between. From germline, CDR1 is LNHDA and CDR2 SQIVND (reference sequence). The CDR3 has 14 residues. Here the CDR3 reads CASSKGQNNSPLHF. In nucleotides, the CDR3 is TGTGCCAGTAGTAAAGGACAAAATAATTCACCCCTCCACTTT.

The genes are TRBV5-1 and TRBJ2-1; weak D call: TRBD2 (5 bases). The CDR3 extends over 15 amino acids. Germline CDR1 is SGHRS and CDR2 is YFSETQ. V was cut by 3 bases and J by 2 bases, with 12 bases left in between. The CDR3 loop is CASSSRGAPYNEQFF. The CDR3 bases are TGCGCCAGCAGCTCCCGGGGTGCGCCCTACAATGAGCAGTTCTTC.

J is TRBJ2-1 and V is TRBV7-9; D gene ambiguous. V was cut by 1 base and J by 5 bases, with 21 bases left in between. The germline gives CDR1 SEHNR, CDR2 FQNEAQ (reference sequence). The CDR3 has 18 residues. The CDR3 nucleotides are TGTGCCAGCAGCTTAGAGACGCGCGTTACTAAAAGTAACAATGAGCAGTTCTTC. As protein: CASSLETRVTKSNNEQFF.

In this sample, this clone turned up once. This CDR3 is CATTGGGPGLAGANTGELFF. CDR3 DNA sequence: TGTGCCACCACTGGCGGGGGTCCGGGACTAGCGGGGGCGAACACCGGGGAGCTGTTTTTT. J is TRBJ2-2 and V is TRBV24-1, with TRBD2 matching over 14 bases. The trim removed 8 bases at V and 0 bases at J, leaving 13 bases unmatched. The CDR3 length is 20 residues. Germline V CDR1 and CDR2: KGHDR, SFDVKD.

The chain has TRBV24-1 and TRBJ2-1, with a weak D call TRBD2 (6 bases). The CDR3 is made up of 12 amino acids. Germline assignment: CDR1 KGHDR and CDR2 SFDVKD. The V gene lost 0 bases and the J gene lost 13 bases, with 9 bases spanning the gap. The CDR3 protein is CATSDLRDFQFF. CDR3 DNA sequence: TGTGCCACCAGTGATTTGCGGGACTTCCAGTTCTTC.

This clone was seen once. In DNA, the CDR3 is TGTGCCAGCAGTGAAGGGACAGGTCATAATTCACCCCTCCACTTT. It codes for CASSEGTGHNSPLHF. The chain is built from TRBV6-1 and TRBJ1-6, with TRBD1 matching 7 bases. Unmatched junction bases numbered 2, after V lost 1 base and J lost 5 bases. CDR1 and CDR2 from the germline V gene are MNHNS and SASEGT. The CDR3 spans 15 residues.

Here the CDR3 reads CASRSGTFGYTF. The CDR3 DNA follows: TGTGCCAGCAGATCCGGGACTTTTGGCTACACCTTC. The chain has TRBV6-5 and TRBJ1-2; TRBD1 is a possible D gene (5 bases). Germline V gene sequence: CDR1 MNHEY, CDR2 SVGAGI. This CDR3 has 12 residues. V was cut by 6 bases and J by 7 bases, with 12 bases left in between.

The chain joins TRBV4-1 to TRBJ2-3, with a possible D match to TRBD2 (5 bases). Trimming stripped 6 bases from V and 1 base from J, with 11 bases between. The CDR3 extends over 14 amino acids. Germline V gives CDR1 MGHRA, CDR2 YSYEKL. The CDR3 region is CASRERRGTDTQYF. CDR3 bases: TGCGCCAGCAGAGAGCGGAGAGGCACAGATACGCAGTATTTT.

The CDR3 protein is CASTSGTLGSYEQYF. The CDR3 DNA sequence: TGTGCCAGCACAAGCGGGACTCTGGGCAGCTACGAGCAGTACTTC. The V gene is TRBV6-5, the J gene TRBJ2-7; 7 positions match TRBD2. The CDR3 loop spans 15 amino acids. CDR1 is MNHEY, CDR2 SVGAGI, per germline. V lost 7 bases, J lost 3 bases, and 12 bases stayed unmatched.

The chain is built from TRBV29-1 and TRBJ2-7; a weak D match, TRBD1 (5 bases). From germline, CDR1 is SQVTM and CDR2 ANQGSEA. V was shortened by 4 bases and J by 2 bases, with 9 bases between the two germline ends. CDR3 size: 12 residues. The CDR3 protein is CSVAAGTYEQYF. The DNA for the CDR3 is TGCAGCGTTGCCGCAGGGACCTACGAGCAGTACTTC.

The chain joins TRBV5-4 to TRBJ1-3; a possible D gene is TRBD1 (5 bases). The germline V and J ends were trimmed by 0 bases and 0 bases, with 10 bases remaining between them. The germline V gene encodes CDR1 SGHNT and CDR2 YYREEE (reference sequence). This CDR3 contains 16 residues. CDR3 loop: CASSLADSYSGNTIYF. The CDR3 nucleotides read TGTGCCAGCAGCTTGGCCGACAGCTACTCTGGAAACACCATATATTTT.

This rearrangement joins TRBV3-1 (or the pseudogene TRBV3-2) to TRBJ1-5; 9 nucleotides align to TRBD1. The CDR3 runs to 15 residues. J was trimmed by 3 bases and V by 6 bases; bases with no gene match: 6. Germline-derived CDR1 and CDR2 are LGHDT and YNNKEL (reference sequence). The CDR3 nucleotides read TGTGCCAGCAGTCAACAGGGGGCAGACAATCAGCCCCAGCATTTT. It codes for CASSQQGADNQPQHF.

The chain combines TRBV7-8 with TRBJ2-1, with D possibly matching TRBD2 (5 bases). V lost 2 bases to trimming and J lost 5 bases, with 10 bases between them. Germline CDR1 and CDR2: SGHVS and FQNEAQ. CDR3 length: 14 amino acids. CDR3 in amino acids: CASSLYGVNNEQFF. CDR3 bases: TGTGCCAGCAGCTTATACGGGGTCAACAATGAGCAGTTCTTC.

This chain links TRBV5-1 with TRBJ2-1, with D possibly TRBD1 on 5 matching bases. Trimming shortened V by 6 bases and J by 1 base, and 17 bases separated the two germline ends. This CDR3 is built from 16 residues. Germline V gene lookup returns CDR1 SGHRS and CDR2 YFSETQ. In DNA form, the CDR3 reads TGCGCCAGCACCGACATAGGGGTTCGGTCCTACAATGAGCAGTTCTTC. Translation: CASTDIGVRSYNEQFF.

V gene TRBV28 combines with J gene TRBJ1-5; weak D call: TRBD1 (6 bases). Trimming removed 4 bases from V and 2 bases from J, with 12 bases in between. Germline values: CDR1 MDHEN, CDR2 SYDVKM. The CDR3 consists of 15 residues. CDR3: CASSSEGGGNQPQHF. CDR3 nucleotides: TGTGCCAGCAGTTCCGAAGGGGGTGGCAATCAGCCCCAGCATTTT.

The genes are TRBV10-1 and TRBJ2-1; 8 bases line up with TRBD2. J was trimmed by 8 bases and V by 0 bases; bases with no gene match: 6. The CDR3 extends over 15 amino acids. Germline CDR1 is WNHNN and CDR2 is SYGVQD (reference sequence). The CDR3 sequence: CASSESGGRSYEQFF. CDR3 bases: TGCGCCAGCAGTGAGTCTGGCGGGAGGAGCTATGAGCAGTTCTTC.

J is TRBJ2-2 and V is TRBV19, with TRBD2 as a possible D gene (5 bases). The length of the CDR3 is 17 residues. Trimming took 7 bases from V and 0 from J, leaving 18 bases between them. CDR1 is LNHDA and CDR2 is SQIVND in the germline V gene (reference sequence). The CDR3 loop is CASKYRGGPANTGELFF. CDR3 sequence (DNA): TGTGCCAGTAAGTACAGAGGCGGGCCAGCGAACACCGGGGAGCTGTTTTTT. The full variable domain, completed using reference TRBV19 and TRBJ2-2, is DGGITQSPKYLFRKEGQNVTLSCEQNLNHDAMYWYRQDPGQGLRLIYYSQIVNDFQKGDIAEGYSVSREKKESFPLTVTSAQKNPTAFYLCASKYRGGPANTGELFFGEGSRLTVL.